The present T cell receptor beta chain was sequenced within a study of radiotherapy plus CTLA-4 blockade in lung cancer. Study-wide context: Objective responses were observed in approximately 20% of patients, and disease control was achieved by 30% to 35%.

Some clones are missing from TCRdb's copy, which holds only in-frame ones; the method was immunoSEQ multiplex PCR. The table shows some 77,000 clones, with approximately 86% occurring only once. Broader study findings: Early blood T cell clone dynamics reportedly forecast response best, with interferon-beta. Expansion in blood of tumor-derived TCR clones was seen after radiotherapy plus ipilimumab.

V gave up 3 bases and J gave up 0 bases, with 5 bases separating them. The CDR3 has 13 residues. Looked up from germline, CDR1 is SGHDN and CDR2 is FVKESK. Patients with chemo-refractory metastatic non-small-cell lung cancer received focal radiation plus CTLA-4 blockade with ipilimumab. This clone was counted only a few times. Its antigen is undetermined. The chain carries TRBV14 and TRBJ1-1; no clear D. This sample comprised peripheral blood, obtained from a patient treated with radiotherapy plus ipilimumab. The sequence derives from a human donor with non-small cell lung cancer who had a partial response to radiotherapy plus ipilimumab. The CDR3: CASSQTMNTEAFF. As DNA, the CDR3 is TGTGCCAGCAGCCAGACAATGAACACTGAAGCTTTCTTT.